This T cell receptor (beta chain) was sequenced for a study of shared clonotypes between healthy human individuals. Study-wide context: The donor group consisted of a couple of women and three men, aged 18 to 49. Study results and limitations: When compared with the clonotypes that were shared by all four sorted-subset donors, the non-shared clonotypes turned out to have lower generation probabilities.

The CDR3 totals 16 residues. Germline V gives CDR1 MGHRA, CDR2 YSYEKL. V dropped 4 bases and J dropped 3; count of bases not matched to a gene: 10. Donors were healthy HIV-negative adults without recent acute infections or vaccinations. Researchers partitioned CD4+ cells into CD45RA+ naive and CD45RA-negative memory subsets. As concerns this clone: The antigen is undetermined.

TCRdb keeps only in-frame clones here, not all; method: immunoSEQ multiplex PCR. The sample lists 2,500,000 or so clones; over 85% were seen once. The receptor was derived from a man younger than 35 in good health. Some clones in this sample may be carry-over from other donors' samples. Sequenced input: naive CD4+ T cells from PBMCs. Subset in this sample: CD45RA+ positively selected. The genes are TRBV4-1 and TRBJ2-7, with 9 bases lining up with TRBD1. The CDR3 protein is CASSRSIGTGYYEQYF. In DNA, the CDR3 is TGCGCCAGCAGCCGCTCAATCGGGACAGGGTACTACGAGCAGTACTTC.